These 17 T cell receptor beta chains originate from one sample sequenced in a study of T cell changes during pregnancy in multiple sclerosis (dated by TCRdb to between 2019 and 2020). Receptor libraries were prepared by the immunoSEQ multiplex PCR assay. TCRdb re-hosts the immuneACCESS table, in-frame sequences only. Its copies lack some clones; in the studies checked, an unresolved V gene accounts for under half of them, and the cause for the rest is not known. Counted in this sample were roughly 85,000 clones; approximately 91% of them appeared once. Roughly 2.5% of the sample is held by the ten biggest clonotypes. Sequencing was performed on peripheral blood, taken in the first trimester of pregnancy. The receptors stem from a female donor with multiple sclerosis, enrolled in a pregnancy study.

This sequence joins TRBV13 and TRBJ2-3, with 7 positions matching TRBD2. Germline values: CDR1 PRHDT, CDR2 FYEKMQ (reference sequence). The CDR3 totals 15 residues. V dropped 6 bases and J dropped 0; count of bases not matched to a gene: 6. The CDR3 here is CASSFSSGSTDTQYF. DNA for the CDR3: TGTGCCAGCAGTTTTTCTAGCGGCAGCACAGATACGCAGTATTTT. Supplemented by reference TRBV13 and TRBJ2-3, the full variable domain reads AAGVIQSPRHLIKEKRETATLKCYPIPRHDTVYWYQQGPGQDPQFLISFYEKMQSDKGSIPDRFSAQQFSDYHSELNMSSLELGDSALYFCASSFSSGSTDTQYFGPGTRLTVL.

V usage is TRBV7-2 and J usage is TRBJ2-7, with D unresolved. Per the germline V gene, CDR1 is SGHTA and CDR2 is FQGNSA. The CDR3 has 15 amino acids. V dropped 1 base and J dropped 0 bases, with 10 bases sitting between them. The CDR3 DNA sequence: TGTGCCAGCAGCTTAGGCAGATCCCTCTCCTACGAGCAGTACTTC. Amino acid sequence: CASSLGRSLSYEQYF. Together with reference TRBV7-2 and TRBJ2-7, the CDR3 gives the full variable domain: GAGVSQSPSNKVTEKGKDVELRCDPISGHTALYWYRQSLGQGLEFLIYFQGNSAPDKSGLPSDRFSAERTGGSVSTLTIQRTQQEDSAVYLCASSLGRSLSYEQYFGPGTRLTVT.

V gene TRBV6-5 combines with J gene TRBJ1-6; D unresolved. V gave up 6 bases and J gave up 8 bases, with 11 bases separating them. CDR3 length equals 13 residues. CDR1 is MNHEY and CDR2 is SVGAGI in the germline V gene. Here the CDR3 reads CASSSLGDSPLHF. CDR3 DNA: TGTGCCAGCAGCTCCCTCGGAGATTCACCCCTCCACTTT.

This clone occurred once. The CDR3 DNA reads as TGTGCCAGCAAATCCGGGGACTCGTATGGCTACACCTTC. Translation: CASKSGDSYGYTF. V is TRBV6-1 and J is TRBJ1-2; D possibly corresponds to TRBD1 (5 bases). The CDR3 sequence is 13 residues long. Germline CDR1 reads MNHNS; CDR2 reads SASEGT. Trimming removed 7 bases from V and 5 bases from J, with 14 bases in between.

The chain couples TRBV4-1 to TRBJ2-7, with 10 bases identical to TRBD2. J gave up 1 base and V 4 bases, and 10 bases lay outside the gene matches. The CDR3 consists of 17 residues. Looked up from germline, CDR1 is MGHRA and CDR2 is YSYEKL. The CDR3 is CASSPEPGLAQSYEQYF. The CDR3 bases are TGCGCCAGCAGCCCAGAGCCGGGACTAGCGCAATCCTACGAGCAGTACTTC.

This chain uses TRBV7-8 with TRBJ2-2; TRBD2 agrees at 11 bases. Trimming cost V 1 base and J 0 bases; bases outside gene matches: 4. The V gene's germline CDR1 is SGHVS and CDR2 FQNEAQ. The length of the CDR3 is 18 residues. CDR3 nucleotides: TGTGCCAGCAGCTTAGTGACTAGCGGGGCGACGAACACCGGGGAGCTGTTTTTT. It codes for CASSLVTSGATNTGELFF.

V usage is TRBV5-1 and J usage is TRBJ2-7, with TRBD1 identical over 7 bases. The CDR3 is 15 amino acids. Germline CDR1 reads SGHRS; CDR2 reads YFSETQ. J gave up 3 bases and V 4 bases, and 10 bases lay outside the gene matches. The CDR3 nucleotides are TGCGCCAGCAGCATGATCCCGGGACAGTTCTACGAGCAGTACTTC. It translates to CASSMIPGQFYEQYF. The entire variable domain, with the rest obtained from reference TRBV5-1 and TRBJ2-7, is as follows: KAGVTQTPRYLIKTRGQQVTLSCSPISGHRSVSWYQQTPGQGLQFLFEYFSETQRNKGNFPGRFSGRQFSNSRSEMNVSTLELGDSALYLCASSMIPGQFYEQYFGPGTRLTVT.

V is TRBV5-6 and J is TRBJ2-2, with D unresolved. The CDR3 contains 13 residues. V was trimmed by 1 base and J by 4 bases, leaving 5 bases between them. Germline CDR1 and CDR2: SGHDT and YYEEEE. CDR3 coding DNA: TGTGCCAGCAGCTTGTGGGCCACCGGGGAGCTGTTTTTT. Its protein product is CASSLWATGELFF.

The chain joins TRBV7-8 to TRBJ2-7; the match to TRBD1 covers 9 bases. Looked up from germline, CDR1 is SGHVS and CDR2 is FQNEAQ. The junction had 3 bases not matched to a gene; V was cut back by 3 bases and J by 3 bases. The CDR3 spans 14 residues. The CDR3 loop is CASSLGDRDYEQYF. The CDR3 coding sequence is TGTGCCAGCAGCTTGGGGGACAGGGACTACGAGCAGTACTTC.

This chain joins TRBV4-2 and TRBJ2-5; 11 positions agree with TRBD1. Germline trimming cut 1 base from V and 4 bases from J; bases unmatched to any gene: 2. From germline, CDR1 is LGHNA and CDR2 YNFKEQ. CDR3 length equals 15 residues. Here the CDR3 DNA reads TGTGCCAGCAGCCAAGGGACAGGGGGCGGAGAGACCCAGTACTTC. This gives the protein CASSQGTGGGETQYF.

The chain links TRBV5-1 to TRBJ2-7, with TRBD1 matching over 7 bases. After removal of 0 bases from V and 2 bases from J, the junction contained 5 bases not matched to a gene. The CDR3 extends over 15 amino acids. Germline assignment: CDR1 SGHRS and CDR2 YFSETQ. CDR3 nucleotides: TGCGCCAGCAGCTTGGGGGACAGAGTGGCCTACGAGCAGTACTTC. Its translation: CASSLGDRVAYEQYF. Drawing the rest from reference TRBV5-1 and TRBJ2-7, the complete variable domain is KAGVTQTPRYLIKTRGQQVTLSCSPISGHRSVSWYQQTPGQGLQFLFEYFSETQRNKGNFPGRFSGRQFSNSRSEMNVSTLELGDSALYLCASSLGDRVAYEQYFGPGTRLTVT.

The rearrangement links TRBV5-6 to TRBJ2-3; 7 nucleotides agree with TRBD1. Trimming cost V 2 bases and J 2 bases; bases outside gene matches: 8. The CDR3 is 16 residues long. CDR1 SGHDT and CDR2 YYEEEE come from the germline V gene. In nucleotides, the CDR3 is TGTGCCAGCAGCTTCGGGTCAGGGGGATTCACAGATACGCAGTATTTT. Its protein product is CASSFGSGGFTDTQYF.

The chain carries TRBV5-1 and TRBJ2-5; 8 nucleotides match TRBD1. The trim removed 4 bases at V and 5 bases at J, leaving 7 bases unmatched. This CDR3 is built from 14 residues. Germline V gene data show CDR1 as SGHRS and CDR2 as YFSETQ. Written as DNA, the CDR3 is TGCGCCAGCAGCCCGGACAGGGCAGGCGAGACCCAGTACTTC. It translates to CASSPDRAGETQYF.

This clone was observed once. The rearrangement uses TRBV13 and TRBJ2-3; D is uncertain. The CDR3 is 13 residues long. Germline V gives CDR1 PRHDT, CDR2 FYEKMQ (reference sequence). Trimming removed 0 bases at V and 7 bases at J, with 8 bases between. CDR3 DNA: TGTGCCAGCAGCTTAGGCAGGTTGCATACGCAGTATTTT. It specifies CASSLGRLHTQYF.

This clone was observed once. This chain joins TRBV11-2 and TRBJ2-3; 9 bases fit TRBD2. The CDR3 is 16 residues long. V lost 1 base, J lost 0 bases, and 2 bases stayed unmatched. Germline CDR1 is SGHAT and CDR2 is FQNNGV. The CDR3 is CASSLVAGGSTDTQYF. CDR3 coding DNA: TGTGCCAGCAGCTTAGTCGCGGGGGGGAGCACAGATACGCAGTATTTT.

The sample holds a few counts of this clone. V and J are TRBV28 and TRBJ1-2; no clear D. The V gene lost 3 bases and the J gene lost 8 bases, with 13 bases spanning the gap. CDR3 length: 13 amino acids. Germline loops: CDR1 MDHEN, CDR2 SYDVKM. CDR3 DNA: TGTGCCAGCAGTTTTCCCTCCCATCGGGGCTACACCTTC. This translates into CASSFPSHRGYTF.

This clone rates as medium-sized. CDR3 residues: CASSDGTSDYNEQFF. CDR3 coding DNA: TGTGCCAGCAGTGACGGGACTAGCGACTACAATGAGCAGTTCTTC. This chain uses TRBV6-4 with TRBJ2-1, with 10 bases that match TRBD2. From germline, CDR1 is MRHNA and CDR2 SNTAGT. Losses at the gene ends were 2 bases for V and 3 bases for J; bases not matched to a gene: 1. This CDR3 comprises 15 residues.